This passage covers 4 T cell receptor beta chains from one sample sequenced in a study of cytomegalovirus exposure and HLA in healthy donors. PCR amplification relied on 60 Vbeta primers (plus 13 Jbeta primers). Data came from immunoSEQ multiplex PCR; TCRdb stores just in-frame clones and leaves some out. The table lists about 140,000 clones, roughly 80% of them singletons. Sample: PBMCs. The receptors shown here come from a male donor in good health and CMV-seronegative.

The rearrangement links TRBV4-3 to TRBJ2-1; D is possibly TRBD1 (5 bases). The CDR3 runs 16 residues. V lost 0 bases, J lost 6 bases, and 15 bases lay in between. Germline lookup yields CDR1 LGHNA and CDR2 YSLEER. The CDR3 here is CASSQEQAPDPNEQFF. The DNA of the CDR3 is TGCGCCAGCAGCCAAGAACAGGCTCCCGACCCCAATGAGCAGTTCTTC.

V is TRBV9 and J is TRBJ2-5, with D maybe TRBD2 (5 bases). The CDR3 length is 13 residues. V lost 7 bases to trimming and J lost 3 bases, with 13 bases between them. Germline V gene data show CDR1 as SGDLS and CDR2 as YYNGEE. The CDR3 sequence: CASSTSGKETQYF. The CDR3 DNA reads TGTGCCAGCTCCACCTCGGGAAAAGAGACCCAGTACTTC.

This sequence joins TRBV7-8 and TRBJ1-6; 10 nucleotides line up with TRBD1. CDR1 and CDR2 (germline): SGHVS, FQNEAQ. Trimming took 0 bases from V and 8 from J; bases not matched to a gene: 1. This CDR3 has 15 amino acids. This chain's CDR3 is CASSLATGGDSPLHF. The CDR3 coding sequence is TGTGCCAGCAGCTTAGCGACAGGGGGCGATTCACCCCTCCACTTT.

The gene calls are TRBV9 and TRBJ2-1; 11 bases map to TRBD2. CDR1 and CDR2 (germline): SGDLS, YYNGEE. The CDR3 contains 15 residues. Trimming cost V 3 bases and J 9 bases; bases outside gene matches: 8. The CDR3 is CASSGLAGSGGEQFF. In nucleotides, the CDR3 is TGTGCCAGCAGCGGACTAGCGGGGTCCGGGGGTGAGCAGTTCTTC. The complete variable domain, with remaining parts taken from reference TRBV9 and TRBJ2-1, reads DSGVTQTPKHLITATGQRVTLRCSPRSGDLSVYWYQQSLDQGLQFLIQYYNGEERAKGNILERFSAQQFPDLHSELNLSSLELGDSALYFCASSGLAGSGGEQFFGPGTRLTVL.